This T cell receptor beta chain was captured by sequencing in a study of blood T cell repertoires in COVID-19. TCRdb keeps only in-frame clones here, not all; method: immunoSEQ multiplex PCR. The table includes about 240,000 clones, more than 70% detected once. Per the germline V gene, CDR1 is MDHEN and CDR2 is SYDVKM. V trimming: 0 bases; J trimming: 4 bases; junction bases outside the gene matches: 5. The CDR3 sequence is 15 residues long. The chain combines TRBV28 with TRBJ2-7; 8 bases line up with TRBD1. This receptor was obtained from an elderly man with acute or convalescent COVID-19. Sequencing was done on a sample of peripheral blood. CDR3 sequence (DNA): TGTGCCAGCAGTTTATGGGGGGACAGGTCGTACGAGCAGTACTTC. It encodes CASSLWGDRSYEQYF.